Presented here are 7 T cell receptor beta chains from one specimen sequenced in a study of shared clonotypes between healthy human individuals. Measured with immunoSEQ multiplex PCR; TCRdb has only the in-frame clones, and not every one. The sample lists roughly 2.5 million clones; roughly nine tenths were seen once. Sequenced material: naive CD4+ T cells sorted from blood. Subset meaning: CD45RA+ positively selected. Every receptor here comes from a man younger than 35 in good health.

This chain joins TRBV5-1 and TRBJ2-5, with D unclear. CDR1 and CDR2 (germline): SGHRS, YFSETQ. V was clipped by 5 bases and J by 0 bases, with 8 bases between them. The length of the CDR3 is 13 residues. CDR3 sequence: CASRKGYQETQYF. CDR3 DNA: TGCGCCAGCAGAAAGGGATACCAAGAGACCCAGTACTTC.

About this clone: Other DNA sequences in this specimen translate into the identical CDR3. V and J are TRBV10-3 and TRBJ2-5, with TRBD2 matching 8 bases. Losses at the gene ends were 3 bases for V and 2 bases for J; bases not matched to a gene: 5. This CDR3 region has 15 residues. Germline assignment: CDR1 ENHRY and CDR2 SYGVKD. The CDR3 nucleotides read TGTGCCATCAGTGAAGGGGCGGGAGGACAAGAGACCCAGTACTTC. Translating it yields CAISEGAGGQETQYF.

The rearrangement uses TRBV6-1 and TRBJ1-5; 7 positions agree with TRBD1. Per germline, CDR1 MNHNS and CDR2 SASEGT. The trim removed 2 bases at V and 3 bases at J, leaving 7 bases unmatched. This CDR3 spans 16 amino acids. CDR3 nucleotide sequence: TGTGCCAGCAGTGAACAGGGGACAGCCTTCAATCAGCCCCAGCATTTT. It codes for CASSEQGTAFNQPQHF.

The CDR3 DNA reads as TGTGCCAGCAGTCCAAGGCGGGGGGAGGATCAGCCCCAGCATTTT. As protein: CASSPRRGEDQPQHF. The V call is TRBV27, the J call TRBJ1-5, with D perhaps TRBD1 (5 bases). Per the germline V gene, CDR1 is MNHEY and CDR2 is SMNVEV (reference sequence). The germline V and J ends were trimmed by 5 bases and 5 bases, with 16 bases remaining between them. This CDR3 region has 15 residues.

The chain couples TRBV4-1 to TRBJ2-1; tentatively, D is TRBD2 (6 bases). Trimming left V 4 bases short and J 4 bases short, with 11 bases between. CDR3 size: 14 residues. Germline loops: CDR1 MGHRA, CDR2 YSYEKL. Here the CDR3 reads CASSPRRGYNEQFF. The CDR3 bases are TGCGCCAGCAGCCCCCGTCGGGGGTACAATGAGCAGTTCTTC.

The chain joins TRBV7-2 to TRBJ2-3, with D hard to call. The CDR3 consists of 15 residues. Trimming removed 3 bases at V and 0 bases at J, with 10 bases between. Per the germline V gene, CDR1 is SGHTA and CDR2 is FQGNSA. The CDR3 reads CASSFIPASTDTQYF. CDR3 in DNA: TGTGCCAGCAGCTTTATTCCGGCAAGCACAGATACGCAGTATTTT.

Remarks on this clone: Different DNA sequences within this sample yield the same CDR3. This chain links TRBV7-2 with TRBJ1-5; possible D gene TRBD1, 5 bases. The V gene lost 2 bases and the J gene lost 7 bases, with 12 bases spanning the gap. The CDR3 consists of 14 residues. CDR1 and CDR2 from the germline V gene are SGHTA and FQGNSA. CDR3 protein: CASSLRQGGQPQHF. As DNA, the CDR3 is TGTGCCAGCAGCTTACGGCAGGGTGGGCAGCCCCAGCATTTT. Variable domain in full (rest from reference TRBV7-2 and TRBJ1-5): GAGVSQSPSNKVTEKGKDVELRCDPISGHTALYWYRQSLGQGLEFLIYFQGNSAPDKSGLPSDRFSAERTGGSVSTLTIQRTQQEDSAVYLCASSLRQGGQPQHFGDGTRLSIL.